The clone carrying this T cell receptor beta chain appeared once. This record belongs to a study of control samples from healthy donors and cancer patients. The assay was immunoSEQ multiplex PCR, and TCRdb's table has in-frame clones only and misses some. The data show roughly 90,000 clones, over 90% seen once. The CDR3 sequence is 17 residues long. Germline lookup yields CDR1 MDHEN and CDR2 SYDVKM. The junction had 14 bases not matched to a gene; V was cut back by 3 bases and J by 5 bases. J is TRBJ1-1 and V is TRBV28, with 8 bases aligning to TRBD1. What was sequenced was blood. The receptor was isolated from a woman aged 25-40 years in good health. CDR3: CASSLPRAGQVKTEAFF. As DNA, the CDR3 is TGTGCCAGCAGTTTGCCCCGAGCGGGACAGGTAAAAACTGAAGCTTTCTTT.